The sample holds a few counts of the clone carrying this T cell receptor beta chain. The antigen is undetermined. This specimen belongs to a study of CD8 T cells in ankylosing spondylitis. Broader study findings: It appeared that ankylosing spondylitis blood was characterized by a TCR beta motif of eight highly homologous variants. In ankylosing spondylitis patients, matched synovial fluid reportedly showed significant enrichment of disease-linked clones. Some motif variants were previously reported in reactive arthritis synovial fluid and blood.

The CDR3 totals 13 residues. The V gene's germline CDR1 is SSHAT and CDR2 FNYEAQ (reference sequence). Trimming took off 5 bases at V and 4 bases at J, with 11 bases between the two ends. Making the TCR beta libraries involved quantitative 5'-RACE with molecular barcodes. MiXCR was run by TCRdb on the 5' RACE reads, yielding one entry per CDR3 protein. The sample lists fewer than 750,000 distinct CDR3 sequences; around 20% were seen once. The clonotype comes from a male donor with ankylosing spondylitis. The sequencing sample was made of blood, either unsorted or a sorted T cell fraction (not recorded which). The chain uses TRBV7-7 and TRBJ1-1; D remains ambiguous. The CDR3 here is CASSATEGTEAFF. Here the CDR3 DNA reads TGTGCCAGCAGCGCAACAGAGGGCACTGAAGCTTTCTTT.